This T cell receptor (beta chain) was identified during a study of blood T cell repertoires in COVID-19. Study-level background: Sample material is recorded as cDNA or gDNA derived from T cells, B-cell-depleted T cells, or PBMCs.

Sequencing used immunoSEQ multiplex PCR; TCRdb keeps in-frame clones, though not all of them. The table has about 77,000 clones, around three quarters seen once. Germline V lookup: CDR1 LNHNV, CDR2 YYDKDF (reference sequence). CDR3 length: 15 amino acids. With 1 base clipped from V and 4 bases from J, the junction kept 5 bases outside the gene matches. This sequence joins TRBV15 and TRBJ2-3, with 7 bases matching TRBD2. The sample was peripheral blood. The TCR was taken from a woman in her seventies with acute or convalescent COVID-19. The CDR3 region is CATSRAGRGPDTQYF. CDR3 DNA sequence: TGTGCCACCAGCAGAGCGGGGAGGGGACCAGATACGCAGTATTTT.